The 18 T cell receptor beta chains reported below all come from one sample, sequenced in a study of regulatory T cells in long-lasting Graves disease. Arm-PCR of CDR3 regions with iRepertoire HTBI primers generated TCR beta libraries. One entry per CDR3 protein results from TCRdb running MiXCR on the multiplex PCR reads. The table records about 620,000 distinct CDR3 sequences, 15% to 20% of them present only once. Documented time point: newly diagnosed GD, antithyroid drugs for less than 3 months. RNA from PBMCs was the source of the TCR library. The sample also formed part of further work on T cells in Graves' hyperthyroidism and ophthalmopathy.

This specimen was peripheral blood mononuclear cells (PBMCs), taken at new diagnosis, from a patient treated with antithyroid drugs. Source of these receptors: a woman in her twenties or thirties with Graves disease.

V is TRBV28 and J is TRBJ2-5; tentative D call: TRBD1 (6 bases). The CDR3 contains 13 residues. Trimming left V 7 bases short and J 3 bases short, with 12 bases between. In germline, CDR1 is MDHEN, CDR2 SYDVKM. In DNA, the CDR3 is TGTGCCAGCAAGACAGGACCCAAAGAGACCCAGTACTTC. This translates into CASKTGPKETQYF.

In regard to this clonotype: It may be a read error: a sequence one base away is much more abundant. This sequence joins TRBV5-1 and TRBJ1-5; D gene ambiguous. This CDR3 contains 14 residues. The V gene's germline CDR1 is SGHRS and CDR2 YFSETQ. CDR3 DNA sequence: TGCGCCAGCAGCTTGGTTGGATCGGATCAGACCCAGCATTTT. Its translation is CASSLVGSDQTQHF.

This clonotype has ten or more counts. The chain carries TRBV14 and TRBJ1-1; D gene uncertain. This CDR3 is 14 amino acids long. Germline V gene data show CDR1 as SGHDN and CDR2 as FVKESK. The V end was cut by 1 base, the J end by 3 bases, with 9 bases between. CDR3 protein: CASSQVGGYTEAFF. DNA for the CDR3: TGTGCCAGCAGCCAAGTCGGAGGTTACACTGAAGCTTTCTTT.

This clonotype was picked up many times. The CDR3 is CASSFDRGTVNEQFF. In DNA form, the CDR3 reads TGCGCCAGCAGCTTCGACAGGGGAACGGTTAATGAGCAGTTCTTC. The rearrangement links TRBV5-1 to TRBJ2-1; TRBD1 matches 8 bases. The trim removed 2 bases at V and 7 bases at J, leaving 8 bases unmatched. The CDR3 is made up of 15 amino acids. Germline V CDR1 and CDR2: SGHRS, YFSETQ.

In its sample, this clonotype was seen a few times. This chain uses TRBV11-1 with TRBJ2-7; no firm D call. The V end lost 5 bases, the J end lost 4 bases, and 15 bases lay between the germline ends. CDR1 and CDR2 from the germline V gene are SGHAT and FQDESV (reference sequence). The CDR3 sequence is 14 residues long. CDR3 DNA sequence: TGTGCCAGCAGCCCTGTAGGCGCCGGATACGAGCAGTACTTC. It specifies CASSPVGAGYEQYF.

This clonotype was seen ten or more times. The chain joins TRBV6-2 or TRBV6-3 to TRBJ2-1; TRBD2 aligns across 9 bases. CDR1 and CDR2 from the germline V gene are MNHEY and SVGEGT. V dropped 3 bases and J dropped 4; count of bases not matched to a gene: 13. The CDR3 loop spans 18 amino acids. The CDR3 sequence is CASSYTPRLAGRYNEQFF. The CDR3 bases are TGTGCCAGCAGTTATACCCCACGGCTAGCGGGGCGATACAATGAGCAGTTCTTC.

The chain has TRBV7-6 and TRBJ2-7; 7 bases are shared with TRBD1. This CDR3 has 15 amino acids. V shed 5 bases and J 2 bases; nucleotides not matched to a gene: 9. Germline V CDR1 and CDR2: SGHVS, FNYEAQ. The CDR3 bases are TGTGCCAGCAGCCCCCAACAGGGGCCCGCCTACGAGCAGTACTTC. It specifies CASSPQQGPAYEQYF.

The chain couples TRBV18 to TRBJ1-3; D unclear. V lost 3 bases and J 2 bases, leaving 14 bases between the germline ends. CDR1 is KGHSH and CDR2 is LQKENI in the germline V gene. This CDR3 spans 16 amino acids. The CDR3 DNA reads as TGTGCCAGCTCACCGGGCATTCACAAGGCTGGAAACACCATATATTTT. It codes for CASSPGIHKAGNTIYF.

This clonotype was detected ten times or more. The rearrangement uses TRBV24-1 and TRBJ2-3; possibly TRBD2 for D (5 bases). Germline V lookup: CDR1 KGHDR, CDR2 SFDVKD. V lost 5 bases and J 0 bases, leaving 8 bases between the germline ends. This CDR3 comprises 14 residues. The DNA of the CDR3 is TGTGCCACCAGTGTAAGCGGTAGCACAGATACGCAGTATTTT. Its translation is CATSVSGSTDTQYF.

This clonotype has a count of ten or more. The chain is built from TRBV11-1 and TRBJ2-7, with D uncertain. CDR3 length: 13 amino acids. Germline V gene sequence: CDR1 SGHAT, CDR2 FQDESV (reference sequence). V lost 2 bases and J 7 bases, leaving 12 bases between the germline ends. The CDR3 region is CASSLNGLQEQYF. The DNA of the CDR3 is TGTGCCAGCAGCTTAAACGGCCTTCAAGAGCAGTACTTC.

Note on this clonotype: It may be a read error: a sequence one base away is much more abundant. The V gene is TRBV12-3 or TRBV12-4, the J gene TRBJ1-1; D is perhaps TRBD1 (6 bases). Trimming shortened V by 2 bases and J by 3 bases, and 16 bases separated the two germline ends. The CDR3 sequence is 16 residues long. The CDR3 DNA is TGTGCCAGCAGTTTAAGAAGGGGGTTGATGGACACTGAAGCTTTCTTT. Translated: CASSLRRGLMDTEAFF.

This clonotype has ten or more counts. The chain uses TRBV7-2 and TRBJ2-7, with a possible D match to TRBD2 (6 bases). This CDR3 comprises 14 residues. V was pared by 6 bases and J by 6 bases, with 18 bases between. Germline lookup yields CDR1 SGHTA and CDR2 FQGNSA. CDR3 protein: CASRPVGSPLEQYF. CDR3 in DNA: TGTGCCAGCAGACCCGTCGGGAGCCCCCTCGAGCAGTACTTC.

This clonotype was seen repeatedly, ten times or more. This chain joins TRBV6-2 or TRBV6-3 and TRBJ2-1; the D gene is possibly TRBD2 (6 bases). The CDR3 sequence is 15 residues long. Trimming removed 8 bases from V and 1 base from J, with 15 bases in between. From germline, CDR1 is MNHEY and CDR2 SVGEGT. CDR3 residues: CASRASRGSYNEQFF. The CDR3 coding sequence is TGTGCCAGCCGCGCTTCCCGGGGGTCCTACAATGAGCAGTTCTTC.

The chain uses TRBV27 and TRBJ2-2; 9 positions match TRBD1. Germline lookup yields CDR1 MNHEY and CDR2 SMNVEV (reference sequence). This CDR3 is built from 18 residues. The ends lost 1 base at V and 4 bases at J; junction bases unmatched: 10. The CDR3 protein is CASSLFRGQGLTTGELFF. Written as DNA, the CDR3 is TGTGCCAGCAGTTTATTTCGTGGACAGGGGCTTACCACCGGGGAGCTGTTTTTT.

This clonotype has a single count. This sequence joins TRBV3-1 and TRBJ2-6, with 11 bases lining up with TRBD1. V gave up 8 bases and J gave up 2 bases; unmatched junction bases: 11. Germline V CDR1 and CDR2: LGHDT, YNNKEL (reference sequence). This CDR3 spans 18 amino acids. The CDR3 loop is CASGLADRGLAGANVLTF. In DNA, the CDR3 is TGTGCCAGCGGCCTCGCGGACAGGGGGCTGGCTGGGGCCAACGTCCTGACTTTC.

About this clonotype itself: Given a much more abundant clone one base away, this may be a read error. The V and J genes are TRBV6-1 and TRBJ2-5; D unclear. The CDR3 covers 11 residues. Germline CDR1 MNHNS, CDR2 SASEGT. The CDR3 DNA reads TGTGCCAGCATAAACAAAGAGACCCAGTGCTTC. This encodes CASINKETQCF.

This clonotype was counted a single time. A much larger clone is a single base away; this may be a read error. The V gene is TRBV2, the J gene TRBJ2-7; D is uncertain. This CDR3 is built from 13 residues. The germline V gene encodes CDR1 SNHLY and CDR2 FYNNEI. CDR3 coding DNA: TGTACCAGCAGTGAGGTTACATCCTACGAGCAGTACTTC. Residues: CTSSEVTSYEQYF.

For this clonotype: A much larger clone is a single base away; this may be a read error. The chain has TRBV7-2 and TRBJ2-5, with 8 nucleotides matching TRBD2. This CDR3 is 14 amino acids long. The germline V gene encodes CDR1 SGHTA and CDR2 FQGNSA. The DNA of the CDR3 is TGTGCCAGCAGCTTAGGGACTAGCTCCGAGACCCAGCACTTC. Protein sequence: CASSLGTSSETQHF.